A selection of T cell receptor beta chains follows, all from one sample in a study of vaccination and CD4 T cells after COVID-19. These receptors have no identified antigens. TCRdb used MiXCR to reprocess the PCR reads, holding one entry per CDR3 protein. Here the sample spans roughly 17,000 distinct CDR3 sequences, 44% being singletons. The material sequenced was CD4+ T cells from blood, cultured in vitro, taken after SARS-CoV-2 vaccination. These receptors were obtained from a human donor who had recovered from COVID-19. Both conserved end residues are part of each CDR3. A D gene is named only where the DNA matches it firmly. Not every row has a clone size; where given, it reads once, few, many or a size class.

d_gene,abundance,v_gene,j_gene,CDR3aa,CDR3nt
NA,few,TRBV7-3,TRBJ2-2,CASSRYPVGGPNTGELFF,TGTGCCAGCAGCCGATATCCGGTGGGGGGGCCTAACACCGGGGAGCTGTTTTTT
NA,NA,TRBV19,TRBJ2-7,CASSIHPSGEQYF,TGTGCCAGTAGTATACACCCCAGTGGCGAGCAGTACTTC
TRBD1,NA,TRBV5-8,TRBJ1-2,CASSDRDSSGYTF,TGTGCCAGCAGCGACCGGGACAGTAGTGGCTACACCTTC
TRBD1,NA,TRBV19,TRBJ1-5,CASSPRGVGQGLQPQHF,TGTGCCAGTAGTCCAAGGGGAGTGGGACAGGGGCTACAGCCCCAGCATTTT
NA,few,TRBV20-1,TRBJ2-2,CSASSQGLGGELFF,TGCAGTGCTAGTTCGCAGGGGCTGGGCGGGGAGCTGTTTTTT
NA,NA,TRBV20-1,TRBJ1-4,CSARPGTGSFREKLFF,TGCAGTGCTAGGCCTGGTACAGGGAGCTTTCGGGAAAAACTGTTTTTT
TRBD1,NA,TRBV30,TRBJ1-2,CAWRGQGDRVVPGYTF,TGTGCCTGGAGAGGCCAGGGCGACAGGGTCGTTCCAGGCTACACCTTC
NA,once,TRBV20-1,TRBJ2-7,CSAPGILYEQYF,TGCAGTGCTCCCGGGATTCTTTACGAGCAGTACTTC
NA,medium-sized,TRBV4-1,TRBJ1-2,CASSQERAVGNYGYTF,TGCGCCAGCAGCCAAGAAAGGGCAGTGGGGAACTATGGCTACACCTTC
NA,NA,TRBV21-1,TRBJ2-7,CASSKVGLLAGGEQYF,TGTGCCAGCAGCAAAGTAGGTCTCTTAGCGGGAGGCGAGCAGTACTTC
NA,NA,TRBV20-1,TRBJ2-7,CSASSGPYEQYF,TGCAGTGCTAGCTCTGGACCCTACGAGCAGTACTTC
TRBD2,NA,TRBV7-8,TRBJ2-2,CASSFPVGLTGPSNTGELFF,TGTGCCAGCAGCTTCCCGGTGGGACTAACAGGCCCCTCGAACACCGGGGAGCTGTTTTTT
TRBD2,few,TRBV6-4,TRBJ2-3,CASSMGLADTQYF,TGTGCCAGCAGTATGGGACTAGCAGATACGCAGTATTTT
TRBD1,NA,TRBV20-1,TRBJ2-5,CSARPPTGAQETQYF,TGCAGTGCTAGACCCCCCACAGGGGCCCAAGAGACCCAGTACTTC
NA,NA,TRBV6-4,TRBJ1-6,CASSEVAGDSPLHF,TGTGCCAGCAGTGAGGTGGCAGGAGATTCACCCCTCCACTTT
NA,NA,TRBV28,TRBJ1-5,CASSFFPGIGNQPQHF,TGTGCCAGCAGTTTCTTTCCGGGAATCGGCAATCAGCCCCAGCATTTT
NA,few,TRBV5-4,TRBJ2-3,CASSFANTDTQYF,TGTGCCAGCAGCTTTGCGAACACAGATACGCAGTATTTT
NA,NA,TRBV10-3,TRBJ2-3,CAISRTDTQYF,TGTGCCATCAGCCGAACGGATACGCAGTATTTT
NA,medium-sized,TRBV6-5,TRBJ2-5,CASSLSGTPTETQYF,TGTGCCAGCAGTTTATCCGGGACCCCAACGGAGACCCAGTACTTC
NA,NA,TRBV27,TRBJ2-1,CASSPRGRSLDEQFF,TGTGCCAGCAGCCCCCGGGGGAGGTCCCTAGATGAGCAGTTCTTC
TRBD1,NA,TRBV7-8,TRBJ2-7,CASSMDREVREQYF,TGTGCCAGCAGCATGGACAGGGAGGTCCGCGAGCAGTACTTC
NA,few,TRBV28,TRBJ1-5,CASSLFFGGQSQPQHF,TGTGCCAGCAGTTTATTTTTTGGGGGGCAGAGTCAGCCCCAGCATTTT
NA,medium-sized,TRBV7-9,TRBJ2-7,CASSLISEQYF,TGTGCCAGCAGCTTAATTTCGGAGCAGTACTTC
TRBD1,few,TRBV20-1,TRBJ1-2,CSARERLWTGYGYTF,TGCAGTGCTAGAGAGCGGTTATGGACAGGATATGGCTACACCTTC
NA,medium-sized,TRBV6-4,TRBJ2-1,CASSPVQGRGNEQFF,TGTGCCAGCAGTCCCGTTCAGGGGAGAGGGAATGAGCAGTTCTTC
NA,few,TRBV7-9,TRBJ2-3,CASSATGRYTDTQYF,TGTGCCAGCAGCGCGACGGGACGGTACACAGATACGCAGTATTTT
NA,NA,TRBV9,TRBJ1-1,CASSVGPLMNTEAFF,TGTGCCAGCAGCGTAGGACCGCTCATGAACACTGAAGCTTTCTTT
TRBD2,NA,TRBV28,TRBJ2-7,CASHGPSGGRYEQYF,TGTGCCAGCCACGGCCCTAGCGGGGGACGCTACGAGCAGTACTTC
TRBD1,NA,TRBV30,TRBJ1-1,CAWAYRTGGFWTEAFF,TGTGCCTGGGCCTATCGGACAGGGGGATTTTGGACTGAAGCTTTCTTT
TRBD1,NA,TRBV28,TRBJ2-7,CASSLGTGYYEQYF,TGTGCCAGCAGTTTAGGGACAGGGTACTACGAGCAGTACTTC
TRBD1,NA,TRBV7-9,TRBJ1-2,CASSRTRRTGNDYGYTF,TGTGCCAGCAGCAGGACGAGAAGGACAGGGAATGACTATGGCTACACCTTC
NA,NA,TRBV7-9,TRBJ2-2,CASSSPGGDANTGELFF,TGTGCCAGCAGCTCGCCAGGCGGGGACGCGAACACCGGGGAGCTGTTTTTT
NA,NA,TRBV5-6,TRBJ1-1,CASSLVLKRGGRPDEAFF,TGTGCCAGCAGCTTGGTTTTGAAGAGGGGGGGACGGCCGGACGAAGCTTTCTTT